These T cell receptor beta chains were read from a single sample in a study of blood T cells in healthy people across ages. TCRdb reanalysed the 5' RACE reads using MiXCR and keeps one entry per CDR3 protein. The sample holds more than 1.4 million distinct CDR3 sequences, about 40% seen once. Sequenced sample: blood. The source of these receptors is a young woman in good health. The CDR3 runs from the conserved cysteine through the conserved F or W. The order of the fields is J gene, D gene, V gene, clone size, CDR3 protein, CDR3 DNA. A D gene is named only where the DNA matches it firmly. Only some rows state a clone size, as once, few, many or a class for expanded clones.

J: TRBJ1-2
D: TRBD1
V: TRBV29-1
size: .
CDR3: CSVVPLLGRGRSLSGYTF
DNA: TGCAGCGTTGTACCGTTATTGGGCAGGGGGCGATCCTTAAGTGGCTACACCTTC

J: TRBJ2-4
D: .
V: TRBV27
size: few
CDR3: CASSLQQGNAKNIQYF
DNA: TGTGCCAGCAGTTTACAACAGGGCAACGCCAAAAACATTCAGTACTTC

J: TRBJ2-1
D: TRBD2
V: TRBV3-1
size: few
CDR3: CASSPRVAGDNEQFF
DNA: TGTGCCAGCAGCCCCCGAGTAGCGGGAGACAATGAGCAGTTCTTC

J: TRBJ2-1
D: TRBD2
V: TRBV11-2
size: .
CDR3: CASSLAGLAANEQFF
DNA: TGTGCCAGCAGCTTAGCGGGACTAGCCGCCAATGAGCAGTTCTTC

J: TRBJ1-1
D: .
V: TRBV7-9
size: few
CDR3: CASRRPRITEAFF
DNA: TGTGCCAGCAGGCGACCTAGAATCACTGAAGCTTTCTTT

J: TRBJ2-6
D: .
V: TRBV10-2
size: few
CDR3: CASSEPGSSGANVLTF
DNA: TGCGCCAGCAGCGAACCTGGCAGCTCTGGGGCCAACGTCCTGACTTTC

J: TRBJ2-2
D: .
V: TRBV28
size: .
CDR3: CATNRAGNTGELFF
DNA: TGTGCCACCAACCGGGCCGGGAACACCGGGGAGCTGTTTTTT

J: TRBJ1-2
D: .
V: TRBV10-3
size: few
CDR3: CAISEIGQRESNYGYTF
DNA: TGTGCCATCAGTGAAATTGGACAGCGCGAATCTAACTATGGCTACACCTTC

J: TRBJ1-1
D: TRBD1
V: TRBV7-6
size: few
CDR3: CASSLVPQGENTEAFF
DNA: TGTGCCAGCAGCTTAGTTCCCCAGGGGGAGAACACTGAAGCTTTCTTT

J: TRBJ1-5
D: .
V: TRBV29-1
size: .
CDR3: CSADPAETYSNQPQHF
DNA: TGCAGCGCCGACCCCGCAGAGACGTATAGCAATCAGCCCCAGCATTTT

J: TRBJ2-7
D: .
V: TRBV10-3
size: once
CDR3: CASGGRGRGDYEQYF
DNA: TGTGCATCAGGAGGGAGGGGCAGGGGGGACTACGAGCAGTACTTC

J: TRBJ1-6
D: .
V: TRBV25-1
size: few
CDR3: CASRQDYNSPLHF
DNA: TGTGCCAGCAGACAGGACTATAATTCACCCCTCCACTTT

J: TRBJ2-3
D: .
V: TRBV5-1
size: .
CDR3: CASSLMVGGSADTQYF
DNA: TGCGCCAGCAGCTTGATGGTAGGAGGGTCCGCAGATACGCAGTATTTT

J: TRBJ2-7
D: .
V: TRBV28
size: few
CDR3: CASKRLISYEQYF
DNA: TGTGCCAGCAAACGGCTGATCTCCTACGAGCAGTACTTC

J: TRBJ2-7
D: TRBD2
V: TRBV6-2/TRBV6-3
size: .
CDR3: CASRSAGGPEEQYF
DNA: TGTGCCAGCAGATCAGCGGGAGGGCCGGAGGAGCAGTACTTC

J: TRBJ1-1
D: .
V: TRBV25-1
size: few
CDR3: CASSEWRAGTEAFF
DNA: TGTGCCAGCAGTGAATGGAGGGCAGGCACTGAAGCTTTCTTT

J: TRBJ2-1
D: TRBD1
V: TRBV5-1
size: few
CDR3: CASSEGTGVGDEQFF
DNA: TGCGCCAGCAGCGAGGGGACAGGGGTGGGCGATGAGCAGTTCTTC

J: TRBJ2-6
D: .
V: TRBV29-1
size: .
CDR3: CSVQTDVGSGANVLTF
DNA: TGCAGCGTACAGACTGACGTTGGGTCTGGGGCCAACGTCCTGACTTTC

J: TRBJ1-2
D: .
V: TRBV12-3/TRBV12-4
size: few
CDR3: CASSLRDTANYGYTF
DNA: TGTGCCAGCAGTTTACGGGACACAGCTAACTATGGCTACACCTTC

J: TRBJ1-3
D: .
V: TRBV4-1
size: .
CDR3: CASSQEGRNSGNTIYF
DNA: TGCGCCAGCAGCCAAGAGGGCAGGAACTCTGGAAACACCATATATTTT

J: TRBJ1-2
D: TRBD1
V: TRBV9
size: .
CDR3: CASSPWTGDYGYTF
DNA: TGTGCCAGCAGCCCGTGGACAGGGGATTATGGCTACACCTTC

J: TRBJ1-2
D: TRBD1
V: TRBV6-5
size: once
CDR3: CASSWTGDKTYGYTF
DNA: TGTGCCAGCAGCTGGACAGGGGATAAGACCTATGGCTACACCTTC

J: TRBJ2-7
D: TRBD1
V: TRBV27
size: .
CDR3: CASTGQGGESSYEQYF
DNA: TGTGCCAGCACCGGACAGGGTGGGGAATCGTCCTACGAGCAGTACTTC

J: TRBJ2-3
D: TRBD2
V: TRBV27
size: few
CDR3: CASSLSGLGSDTQYF
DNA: TGTGCCAGCAGTTTGTCCGGACTAGGCTCAGATACGCAGTATTTT

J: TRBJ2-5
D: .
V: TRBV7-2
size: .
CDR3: CASSLLGGVRETQYF
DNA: TGTGCCAGCAGCTTATTGGGCGGGGTCCGGGAGACCCAGTACTTC

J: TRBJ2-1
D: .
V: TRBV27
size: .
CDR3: CASSLNIGSGNEQFF
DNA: TGTGCCAGCAGTTTAAATATCGGGAGTGGGAATGAGCAGTTCTTC

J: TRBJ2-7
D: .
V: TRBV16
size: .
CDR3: CASSPAFQGPYEQYF
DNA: TGTGCCAGCAGCCCCGCCTTCCAGGGGCCCTACGAGCAGTACTTC

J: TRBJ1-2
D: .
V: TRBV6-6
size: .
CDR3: CASSFFDGYTF
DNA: TGTGCCAGCAGTTTTTTCGATGGCTACACCTTC

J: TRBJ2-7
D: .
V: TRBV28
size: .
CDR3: CASSLPGTNEQYF
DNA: TGTGCCAGCAGTCTACCCGGGACCAACGAGCAGTACTTC

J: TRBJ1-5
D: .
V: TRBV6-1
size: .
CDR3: CASSEARGNQPQHF
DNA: TGTGCCAGCAGTGAAGCCCGCGGGAATCAGCCCCAGCATTTT

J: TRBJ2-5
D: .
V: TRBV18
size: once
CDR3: CASSPPGRDQETQYF
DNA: TGTGCCAGCTCACCACCCGGCCGGGATCAAGAGACCCAGTACTTC

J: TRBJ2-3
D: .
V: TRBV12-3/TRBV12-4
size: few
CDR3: CASSLSFGGTDTQYF
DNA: TGTGCCAGCAGTTTGTCTTTCGGGGGCACAGATACGCAGTATTTT

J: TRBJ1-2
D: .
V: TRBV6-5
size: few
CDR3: CASSYSFQGGGYTF
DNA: TGTGCCAGCAGTTACTCCTTCCAGGGCGGTGGCTACACCTTC

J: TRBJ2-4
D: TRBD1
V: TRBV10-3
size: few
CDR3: CAIAHGQDKNIQYF
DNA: TGTGCCATAGCCCATGGACAGGACAAAAACATTCAGTACTTC

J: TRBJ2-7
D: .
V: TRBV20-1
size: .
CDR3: CSTNSDSTYEQYF
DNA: TGCAGTACCAATTCGGACAGTACCTACGAGCAGTACTTC

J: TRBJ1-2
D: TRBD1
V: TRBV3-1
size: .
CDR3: CASSQGQGYDYTF
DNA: TGTGCCAGCAGCCAGGGACAGGGATATGACTACACCTTC

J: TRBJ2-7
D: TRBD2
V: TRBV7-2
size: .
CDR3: CASSIGTSGGTMRSYEQYF
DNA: TGTGCCAGCAGCATTGGGACTAGCGGGGGGACCATGCGCTCCTACGAGCAGTACTTC

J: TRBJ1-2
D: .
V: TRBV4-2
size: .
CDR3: CASSQAPDSIDGYTF
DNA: TGTGCCAGCAGCCAAGCCCCGGACAGTATCGATGGCTACACCTTC

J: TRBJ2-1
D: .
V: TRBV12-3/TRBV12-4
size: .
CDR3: CASSFYATASYLNEQFF
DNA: TGTGCCAGCAGTTTTTATGCGACAGCGTCCTACCTAAATGAGCAGTTCTTC

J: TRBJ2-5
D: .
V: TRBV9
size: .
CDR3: CASNKRAEETQYF
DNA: TGTGCCAGCAACAAAAGGGCGGAGGAGACCCAGTACTTC

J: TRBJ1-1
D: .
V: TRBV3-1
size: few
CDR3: CASGGRGHTEAFF
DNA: TGTGCCAGCGGCGGCAGGGGACACACTGAAGCTTTCTTT

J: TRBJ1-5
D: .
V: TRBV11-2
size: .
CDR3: CASSLGGGRDQPQHF
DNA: TGTGCCAGCAGCTTGGGGGGAGGGCGCGATCAGCCCCAGCATTTT

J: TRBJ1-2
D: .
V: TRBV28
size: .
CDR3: CASSRRGGGYTF
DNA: TGTGCCAGCAGTCGGAGGGGAGGAGGCTACACCTTC

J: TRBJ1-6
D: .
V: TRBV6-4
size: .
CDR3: CTSSPTGSYNSPLHF
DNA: TGTACCAGCAGCCCGACAGGCTCCTATAATTCACCCCTCCACTTT

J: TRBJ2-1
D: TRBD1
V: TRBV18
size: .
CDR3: CASSFGQAGEQFF
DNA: TGTGCCAGCTCATTTGGACAGGCTGGGGAGCAGTTCTTC

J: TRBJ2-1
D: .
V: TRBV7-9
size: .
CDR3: CASSLTANYNEQFF
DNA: TGTGCCAGCAGCTTGACAGCAAATTACAATGAGCAGTTCTTC

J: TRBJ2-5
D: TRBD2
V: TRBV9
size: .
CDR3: CASSAGTREETQYF
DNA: TGTGCCAGCAGCGCGGGGACTAGGGAAGAGACCCAGTACTTC

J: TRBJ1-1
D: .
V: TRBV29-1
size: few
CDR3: CSVEAGGDTEAFF
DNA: TGCAGCGTTGAAGCGGGGGGGGACACTGAAGCTTTCTTT

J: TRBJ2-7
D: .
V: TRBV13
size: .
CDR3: CASRKAGRATYEQYF
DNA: TGTGCCAGCAGGAAGGCCGGCAGGGCGACCTACGAGCAGTACTTC

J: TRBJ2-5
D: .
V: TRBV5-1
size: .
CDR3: CASSPTYRALEQYF
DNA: TGCGCCAGCAGTCCTACCTACCGGGCCCTTGAGCAGTACTTC

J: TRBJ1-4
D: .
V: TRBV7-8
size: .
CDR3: CASSSDSLHKKLFF
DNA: TGTGCCAGCAGCTCTGACAGTTTGCACAAAAAACTGTTTTTT

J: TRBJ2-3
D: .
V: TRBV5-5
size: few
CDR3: CASSLRSSEDTQYF
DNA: TGTGCCAGCAGCCTTAGGTCCTCCGAGGATACGCAGTATTTT

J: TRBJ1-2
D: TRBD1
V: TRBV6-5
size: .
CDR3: CASSYSAQGATILANYGYTF
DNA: TGTGCCAGCAGTTACTCGGCCCAGGGGGCGACAATCCTAGCTAACTATGGCTACACCTTC

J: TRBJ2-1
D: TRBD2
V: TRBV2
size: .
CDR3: CASSDLAGGDNEQFF
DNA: TGTGCCAGCAGTGATCTAGCGGGAGGCGACAATGAGCAGTTCTTC

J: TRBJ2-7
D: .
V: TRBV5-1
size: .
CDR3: CASSFIGSEQYF
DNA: TGCGCCAGCAGCTTCATCGGGTCCGAGCAGTACTTC